A selection of T cell receptor beta chains follows, all from one sample in a study of blood T cell repertoires in COVID-19. The method was immunoSEQ multiplex PCR; TCRdb's version includes in-frame clones alone and lacks a portion of them. The repertoire holds 81,000 or so clones, with over 75% as singletons. The sequenced sample was peripheral blood. Source of these receptors: a man between 65 and 85 years old with active or convalescent COVID-19. The CDR3 runs from the conserved cysteine through the conserved F or W. A D gene is named only where the DNA matches it firmly. The size field is filled for only some rows; it gives once, few, many or a size class.

D gene: TRBD1; clone size: .; J gene: TRBJ2-3; V gene: TRBV5-1; CDR3 protein: CASSKGGAEDTQYF; CDR3 DNA: TGCGCCAGCAGCAAAGGGGGCGCCGAAGATACGCAGTATTTT
D gene: TRBD2; clone size: once; J gene: TRBJ2-7; V gene: TRBV4-2; CDR3 protein: CASRDGRLAGGEQYF; CDR3 DNA: TGTGCCAGCAGAGACGGGAGACTAGCGGGGGGCGAGCAGTACTTC
D gene: TRBD1; clone size: .; J gene: TRBJ1-1; V gene: TRBV7-2; CDR3 protein: CASSLGQAANTEAFF; CDR3 DNA: TGTGCCAGCAGCCTCGGACAGGCAGCGAACACTGAAGCTTTCTTT
D gene: TRBD1; clone size: .; J gene: TRBJ1-2; V gene: TRBV7-6; CDR3 protein: CASSLGGGSGYTF; CDR3 DNA: TGTGCCAGCAGCTTAGGAGGGGGCTCTGGCTACACCTTC
D gene: TRBD1; clone size: .; J gene: TRBJ2-7; V gene: TRBV5-6; CDR3 protein: CASSRGQGYEQYF; CDR3 DNA: TGTGCCAGCAGCCGGGGACAGGGCTACGAGCAGTACTTC
D gene: .; clone size: once; J gene: TRBJ1-2; V gene: TRBV4-3; CDR3 protein: CASSQDLGASTGYTF; CDR3 DNA: TGCGCCAGCAGCCAAGATCTGGGAGCATCGACTGGCTACACCTTC
D gene: .; clone size: .; J gene: TRBJ2-7; V gene: TRBV5-6; CDR3 protein: CASSLIPRPHEQYF; CDR3 DNA: TGTGCCAGCAGCCTAATACCACGTCCCCACGAGCAGTACTTC
D gene: TRBD1; clone size: .; J gene: TRBJ1-2; V gene: TRBV2; CDR3 protein: CASIRGRGNYGYTF; CDR3 DNA: TGTGCCAGTATTCGGGGCAGGGGGAACTATGGCTACACCTTC
D gene: .; clone size: .; J gene: TRBJ1-3; V gene: TRBV6-2/TRBV6-3; CDR3 protein: CASSLSGNTIYF; CDR3 DNA: TGTGCCAGCAGCCTAAGCGGAAACACCATATATTTT
D gene: .; clone size: .; J gene: TRBJ2-7; V gene: TRBV7-2; CDR3 protein: CASRLGYSYEQYF; CDR3 DNA: TGTGCCAGCCGGTTGGGCTACTCCTACGAGCAGTACTTC
D gene: .; clone size: .; J gene: TRBJ2-7; V gene: TRBV6-2/TRBV6-3; CDR3 protein: CASSWIRGIYEQYF; CDR3 DNA: TGTGCCAGCAGTTGGATAAGGGGGATCTACGAGCAGTACTTC
D gene: .; clone size: few; J gene: TRBJ1-2; V gene: TRBV24-1; CDR3 protein: CATSDLTANYGYTF; CDR3 DNA: TGTGCCACCAGTGATTTAACAGCAAACTATGGCTACACCTTC
D gene: .; clone size: .; J gene: TRBJ2-7; V gene: TRBV5-1; CDR3 protein: CASSLAAASNSYEQYF; CDR3 DNA: TGCGCCAGCAGCTTGGCAGCAGCGTCGAACTCCTACGAGCAGTACTTC
D gene: .; clone size: .; J gene: TRBJ2-6; V gene: TRBV19; CDR3 protein: CASSIADSYSGANVLTF; CDR3 DNA: TGTGCCAGTAGTATAGCGGACAGCTACTCTGGGGCCAACGTCCTGACTTTC
D gene: .; clone size: .; J gene: TRBJ1-2; V gene: TRBV3-1/TRBV3-2; CDR3 protein: CASSFLPGVGYGYTF; CDR3 DNA: TGTGCCAGCAGTTTCCTTCCCGGGGTAGGGTATGGCTACACCTTC
D gene: TRBD1; clone size: .; J gene: TRBJ1-2; V gene: TRBV3-1/TRBV3-2; CDR3 protein: CASSQDLGTGVGYTF; CDR3 DNA: TGTGCCAGCAGCCAAGATCTGGGGACAGGGGTAGGCTACACCTTC
D gene: .; clone size: .; J gene: TRBJ2-7; V gene: TRBV24-1; CDR3 protein: CATSDPTAGNSYEQYF; CDR3 DNA: TGTGCCACCAGTGACCCTACCGCCGGGAACTCCTACGAGCAGTACTTC
D gene: TRBD1; clone size: .; J gene: TRBJ1-1; V gene: TRBV10-3; CDR3 protein: CAIISDRTNTEAFF; CDR3 DNA: TGTGCCATCATATCGGACAGGACGAACACTGAAGCTTTCTTT
D gene: .; clone size: .; J gene: TRBJ1-2; V gene: TRBV24-1; CDR3 protein: CATETARRTHWGYTF; CDR3 DNA: TGTGCCACCGAAACCGCGCGTAGGACTCACTGGGGCTACACCTTC
D gene: TRBD1; clone size: .; J gene: TRBJ1-2; V gene: TRBV6-2/TRBV6-3; CDR3 protein: CASSFGDRGLRTF; CDR3 DNA: TGTGCCAGCAGTTTTGGGGACAGGGGGCTTCGCACCTTC
D gene: .; clone size: .; J gene: TRBJ1-2; V gene: TRBV6-5; CDR3 protein: CASRGQNYGYTF; CDR3 DNA: TGTGCCAGCCGAGGACAGAACTATGGCTACACCTTC
D gene: TRBD2; clone size: .; J gene: TRBJ2-2; V gene: TRBV7-6; CDR3 protein: CASSLGAGGPGTGELFF; CDR3 DNA: TGTGCCAGCAGCTTAGGAGCGGGGGGGCCGGGCACCGGGGAGCTGTTTTTT
D gene: TRBD1; clone size: .; J gene: TRBJ1-2; V gene: TRBV7-8; CDR3 protein: CASSLANRGAHGYTF; CDR3 DNA: TGTGCCAGCAGCTTAGCGAACAGGGGGGCACATGGCTACACCTTC
D gene: .; clone size: .; J gene: TRBJ1-6; V gene: TRBV28; CDR3 protein: CASSPRSLGDSPLHF; CDR3 DNA: TGTGCCAGCAGTCCTAGGTCCTTGGGAGATTCACCCCTCCACTTT
D gene: TRBD1; clone size: once; J gene: TRBJ1-1; V gene: TRBV4-1; CDR3 protein: CASSQAWQGADTEAFF; CDR3 DNA: TGCGCCAGCAGCCAAGCCTGGCAGGGGGCGGACACTGAAGCTTTCTTT
D gene: TRBD1; clone size: .; J gene: TRBJ1-2; V gene: TRBV6-2/TRBV6-3; CDR3 protein: CASSYPSGGAAYGYTF; CDR3 DNA: TGTGCCAGCAGTTACCCTTCAGGGGGCGCCGCCTATGGCTACACCTTC
D gene: TRBD1; clone size: .; J gene: TRBJ2-2; V gene: TRBV27; CDR3 protein: CATQIRQGAGELFF; CDR3 DNA: TGTGCCACCCAAATACGACAGGGGGCCGGGGAGCTGTTTTTT
D gene: TRBD1; clone size: .; J gene: TRBJ1-5; V gene: TRBV5-8; CDR3 protein: CASSLGQTLNQPQHF; CDR3 DNA: TGTGCCAGCAGCCTGGGACAGACCCTCAATCAGCCCCAGCATTTT
D gene: .; clone size: .; J gene: TRBJ2-7; V gene: TRBV10-3; CDR3 protein: CAISAVGAHEQYF; CDR3 DNA: TGTGCCATCAGTGCGGTGGGGGCGCACGAGCAGTACTTC
D gene: TRBD1; clone size: .; J gene: TRBJ2-1; V gene: TRBV7-6; CDR3 protein: CASRAAGGAYNEQFF; CDR3 DNA: TGTGCCAGCAGGGCCGCAGGGGGCGCATACAATGAGCAGTTCTTC
D gene: .; clone size: .; J gene: TRBJ1-5; V gene: TRBV11-2; CDR3 protein: CASSLDMHGSQPQHF; CDR3 DNA: TGTGCCAGCAGCTTAGATATGCACGGTAGTCAGCCCCAGCATTTT
D gene: .; clone size: .; J gene: TRBJ1-2; V gene: TRBV19; CDR3 protein: CASQDYGYTF; CDR3 DNA: TGTGCCAGTCAGGACTATGGCTACACCTTC
D gene: TRBD2; clone size: few; J gene: TRBJ2-7; V gene: TRBV9; CDR3 protein: CASRPGLGIPYEQYF; CDR3 DNA: TGTGCCAGCAGACCGGGACTAGGCATACCCTACGAGCAGTACTTC
D gene: TRBD1; clone size: .; J gene: TRBJ1-1; V gene: TRBV5-1; CDR3 protein: CASSRGGPNTEAFF; CDR3 DNA: TGCGCCAGCAGCCGAGGGGGCCCGAACACTGAAGCTTTCTTT
D gene: .; clone size: .; J gene: TRBJ1-1; V gene: TRBV7-2; CDR3 protein: CASSFEGVGNTEAFF; CDR3 DNA: TGTGCCAGCAGCTTCGAGGGGGTCGGGAACACTGAAGCTTTCTTT
D gene: TRBD1; clone size: .; J gene: TRBJ1-1; V gene: TRBV18; CDR3 protein: CASSPTGADTEAFF; CDR3 DNA: TGTGCCAGCTCACCGACAGGGGCCGATACTGAAGCTTTCTTT
D gene: .; clone size: .; J gene: TRBJ1-1; V gene: TRBV28; CDR3 protein: CASSLKVTWDRGIRSTEAFF; CDR3 DNA: TGTGCCAGCAGTTTAAAGGTAACTTGGGATCGGGGAATCAGGAGCACTGAAGCTTTCTTT
D gene: .; clone size: .; J gene: TRBJ1-1; V gene: TRBV7-3; CDR3 protein: CASSLNRDGTEAFF; CDR3 DNA: TGTGCCAGCAGCTTAAACAGGGATGGCACTGAAGCTTTCTTT